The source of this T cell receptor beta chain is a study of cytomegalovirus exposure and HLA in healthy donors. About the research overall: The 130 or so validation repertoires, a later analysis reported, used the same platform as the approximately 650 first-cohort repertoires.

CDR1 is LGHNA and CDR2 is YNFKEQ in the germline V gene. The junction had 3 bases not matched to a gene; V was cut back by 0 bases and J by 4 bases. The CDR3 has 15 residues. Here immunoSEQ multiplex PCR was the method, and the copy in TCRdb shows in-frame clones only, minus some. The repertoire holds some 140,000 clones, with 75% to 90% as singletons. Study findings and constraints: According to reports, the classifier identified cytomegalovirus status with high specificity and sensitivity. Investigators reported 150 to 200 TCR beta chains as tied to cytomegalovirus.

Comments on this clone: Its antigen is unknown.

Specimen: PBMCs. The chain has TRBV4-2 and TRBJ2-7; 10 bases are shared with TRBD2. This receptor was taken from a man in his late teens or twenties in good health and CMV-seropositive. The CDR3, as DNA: TGTGCCAGCAGCCAAGAAGAGACTAGCGGGTACGAGCAGTACTTC. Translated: CASSQEETSGYEQYF.